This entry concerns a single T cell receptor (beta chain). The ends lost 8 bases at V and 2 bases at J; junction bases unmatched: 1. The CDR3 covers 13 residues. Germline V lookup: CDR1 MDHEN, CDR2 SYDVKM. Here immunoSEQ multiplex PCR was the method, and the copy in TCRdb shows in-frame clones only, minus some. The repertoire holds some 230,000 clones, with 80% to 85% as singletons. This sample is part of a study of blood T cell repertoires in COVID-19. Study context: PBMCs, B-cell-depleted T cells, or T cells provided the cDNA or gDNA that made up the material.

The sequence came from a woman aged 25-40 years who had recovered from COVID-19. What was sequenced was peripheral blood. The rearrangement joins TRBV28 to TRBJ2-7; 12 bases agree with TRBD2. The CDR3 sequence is CASGTSGPYEQYF. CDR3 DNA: TGTGCCAGCGGGACTAGCGGGCCCTACGAGCAGTACTTC.